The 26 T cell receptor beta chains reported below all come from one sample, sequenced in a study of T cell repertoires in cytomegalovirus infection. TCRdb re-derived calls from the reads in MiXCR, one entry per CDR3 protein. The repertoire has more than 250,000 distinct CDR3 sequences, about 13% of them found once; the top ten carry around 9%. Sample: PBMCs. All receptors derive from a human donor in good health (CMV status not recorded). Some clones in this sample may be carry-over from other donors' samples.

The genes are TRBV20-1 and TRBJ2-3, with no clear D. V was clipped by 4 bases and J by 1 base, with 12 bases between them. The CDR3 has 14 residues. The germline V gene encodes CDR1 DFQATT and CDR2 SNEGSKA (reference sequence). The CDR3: CSANLRVGTDTQYF. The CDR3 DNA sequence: TGCAGTGCTAATCTGCGAGTCGGCACAGATACGCAGTATTTT.

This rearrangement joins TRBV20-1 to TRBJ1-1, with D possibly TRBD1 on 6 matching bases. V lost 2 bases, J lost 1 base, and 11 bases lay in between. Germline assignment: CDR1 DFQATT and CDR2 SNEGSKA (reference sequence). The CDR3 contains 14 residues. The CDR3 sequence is CSARIGGQNTEAFF. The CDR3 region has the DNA TGCAGTGCTAGAATTGGGGGCCAGAACACTGAAGCTTTCTTT.

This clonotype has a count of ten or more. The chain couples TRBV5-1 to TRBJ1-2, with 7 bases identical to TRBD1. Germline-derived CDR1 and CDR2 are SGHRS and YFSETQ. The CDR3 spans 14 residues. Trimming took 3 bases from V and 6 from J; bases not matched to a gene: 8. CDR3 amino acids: CASSYRQGLHGYTF. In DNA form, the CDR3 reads TGCGCCAGCAGCTACAGACAGGGTCTTCATGGCTACACCTTC. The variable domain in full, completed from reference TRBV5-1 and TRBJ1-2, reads KAGVTQTPRYLIKTRGQQVTLSCSPISGHRSVSWYQQTPGQGLQFLFEYFSETQRNKGNFPGRFSGRQFSNSRSEMNVSTLELGDSALYLCASSYRQGLHGYTFGSGTRLTVV.

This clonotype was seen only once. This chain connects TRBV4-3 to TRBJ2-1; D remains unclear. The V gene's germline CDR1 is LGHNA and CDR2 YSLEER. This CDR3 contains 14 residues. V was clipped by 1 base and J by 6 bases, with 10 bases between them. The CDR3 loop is CASSQGWGGNEQFF. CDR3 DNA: TGCGCCAGCAGCCAAGGGTGGGGTGGCAATGAGCAGTTCTTC.

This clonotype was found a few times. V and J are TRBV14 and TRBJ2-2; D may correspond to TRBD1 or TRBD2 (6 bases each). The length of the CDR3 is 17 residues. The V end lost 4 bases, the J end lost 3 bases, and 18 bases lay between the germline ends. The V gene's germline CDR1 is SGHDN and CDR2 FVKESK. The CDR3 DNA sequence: TGTGCCAGCAGCCCGGGGGACATACGAGACGACACCGGGGAGCTGTTTTTT. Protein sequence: CASSPGDIRDDTGELFF.

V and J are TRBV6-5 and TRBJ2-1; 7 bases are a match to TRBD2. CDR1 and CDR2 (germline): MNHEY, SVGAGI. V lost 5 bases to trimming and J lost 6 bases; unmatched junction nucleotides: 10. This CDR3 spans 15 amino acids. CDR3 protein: CASSTPGGTGNEQFF. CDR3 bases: TGTGCCAGCAGTACACCGGGAGGCACCGGCAATGAGCAGTTCTTC.

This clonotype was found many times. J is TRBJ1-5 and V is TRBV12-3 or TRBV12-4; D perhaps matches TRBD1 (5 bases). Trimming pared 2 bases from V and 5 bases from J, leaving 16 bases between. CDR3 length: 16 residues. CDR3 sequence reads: CASSLSRRGRDQPQHF. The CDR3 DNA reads TGTGCCAGCAGTTTATCACGCCGGGGGAGGGATCAGCCCCAGCATTTT.

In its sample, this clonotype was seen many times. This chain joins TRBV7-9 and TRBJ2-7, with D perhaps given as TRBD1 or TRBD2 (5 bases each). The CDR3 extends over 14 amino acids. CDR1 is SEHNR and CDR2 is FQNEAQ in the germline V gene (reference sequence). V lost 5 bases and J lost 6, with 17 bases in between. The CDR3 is CASSPGTLNSEQYF. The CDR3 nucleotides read TGTGCCAGCAGCCCTGGGACCTTAAACTCCGAGCAGTACTTC. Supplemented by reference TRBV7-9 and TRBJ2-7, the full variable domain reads DTGVSQNPRHKITKRGQNVTFRCDPISEHNRLYWYRQTLGQGPEFLTYFQNEAQLEKSRLLSDRFSAERPKGSFSTLEIQRTEQGDSAMYLCASSPGTLNSEQYFGPGTRLTVT.

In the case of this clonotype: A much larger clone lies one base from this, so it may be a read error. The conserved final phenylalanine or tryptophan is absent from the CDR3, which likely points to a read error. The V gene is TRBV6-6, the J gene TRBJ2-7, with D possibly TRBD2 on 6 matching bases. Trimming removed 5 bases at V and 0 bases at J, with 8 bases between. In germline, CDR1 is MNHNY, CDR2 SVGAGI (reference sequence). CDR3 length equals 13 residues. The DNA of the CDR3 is TGTGCCAGCAGTGCGGGACTCTCCTACGAGCAGTACCTC. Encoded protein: CASSAGLSYEQYL.

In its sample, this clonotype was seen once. The CDR3 DNA reads as TGCAGCGTTGGCACGGACGGTCGCTCTGGGGCCAACGTCCTGACTTTC. This translates into CSVGTDGRSGANVLTF. The chain uses TRBV29-1 and TRBJ2-6; D gene ambiguous. V was shortened by 4 bases and J by 0 bases, with 13 bases between the two germline ends. CDR3 length: 16 residues. Germline CDR1 is SQVTM and CDR2 is ANQGSEA.

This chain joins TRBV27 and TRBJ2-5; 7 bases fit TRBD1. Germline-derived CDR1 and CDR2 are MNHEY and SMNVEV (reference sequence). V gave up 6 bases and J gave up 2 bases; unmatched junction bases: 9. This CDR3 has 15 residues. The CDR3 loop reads CASSRQTGIQETQYF. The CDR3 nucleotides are TGTGCCAGCAGCAGACAGACAGGGATACAAGAGACCCAGTACTTC.

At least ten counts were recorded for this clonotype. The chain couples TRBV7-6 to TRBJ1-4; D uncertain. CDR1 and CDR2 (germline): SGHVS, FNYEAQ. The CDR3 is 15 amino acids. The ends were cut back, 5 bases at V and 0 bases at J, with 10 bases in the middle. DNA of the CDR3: TGTGCCAGCAGCCAGAAGGGAGCAACTAATGAAAAACTGTTTTTT. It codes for CASSQKGATNEKLFF.

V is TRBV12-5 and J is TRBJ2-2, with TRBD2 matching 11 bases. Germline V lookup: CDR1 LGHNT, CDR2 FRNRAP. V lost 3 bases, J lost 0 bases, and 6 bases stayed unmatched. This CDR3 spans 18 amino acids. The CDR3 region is CASGLYPGLAANTGELFF. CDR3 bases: TGTGCTAGTGGTTTATACCCGGGACTAGCGGCGAACACCGGGGAGCTGTTTTTT.

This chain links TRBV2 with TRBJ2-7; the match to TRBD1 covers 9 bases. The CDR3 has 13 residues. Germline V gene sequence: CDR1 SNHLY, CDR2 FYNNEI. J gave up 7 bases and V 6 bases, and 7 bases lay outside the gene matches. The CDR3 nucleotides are TGTGCCAGCAGCCTCGGGACAGGGAGAGAGCAGTACTTC. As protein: CASSLGTGREQYF.

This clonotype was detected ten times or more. Here the CDR3 reads CASSFKPGGTDTQYF. The CDR3 DNA reads as TGTGCCAGCAGCTTCAAACCGGGGGGCACAGATACGCAGTATTTT. J is TRBJ2-3 and V is TRBV7-2; D might be TRBD2 (6 bases). V was clipped by 3 bases and J by 1 base, with 11 bases between them. This CDR3 has 15 residues. Germline CDR1 is SGHTA and CDR2 is FQGNSA.

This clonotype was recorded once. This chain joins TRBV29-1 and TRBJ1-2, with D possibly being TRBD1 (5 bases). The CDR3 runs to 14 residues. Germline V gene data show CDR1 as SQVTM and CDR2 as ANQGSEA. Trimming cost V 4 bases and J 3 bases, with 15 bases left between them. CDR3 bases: TGCAGCGTTGGGGCAGGGAGTGGGGACTATGGCTACACCTTC. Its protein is CSVGAGSGDYGYTF.

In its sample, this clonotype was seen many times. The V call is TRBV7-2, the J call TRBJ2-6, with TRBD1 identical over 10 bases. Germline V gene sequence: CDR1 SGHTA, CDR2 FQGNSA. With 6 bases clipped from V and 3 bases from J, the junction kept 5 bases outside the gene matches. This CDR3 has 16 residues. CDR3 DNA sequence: TGTGCCAGCAGTACCGACAGGGGGCTTGGGGCCAACGTCCTGACTTTC. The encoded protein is CASSTDRGLGANVLTF.

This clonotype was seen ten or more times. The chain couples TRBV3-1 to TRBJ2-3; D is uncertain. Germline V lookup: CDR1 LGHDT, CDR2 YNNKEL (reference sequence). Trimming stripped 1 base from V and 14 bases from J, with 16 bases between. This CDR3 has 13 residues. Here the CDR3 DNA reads TGTGCCAGCAGCCAAGGTCAGAGTCGTCCCTTGTATTTT. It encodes CASSQGQSRPLYF.

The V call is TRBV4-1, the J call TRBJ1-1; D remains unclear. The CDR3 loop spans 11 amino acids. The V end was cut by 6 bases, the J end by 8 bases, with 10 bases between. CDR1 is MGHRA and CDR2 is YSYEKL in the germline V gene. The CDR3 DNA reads TGCGCCAGCAGACTAGGGATCGAAGCTTTCTTT. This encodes CASRLGIEAFF.

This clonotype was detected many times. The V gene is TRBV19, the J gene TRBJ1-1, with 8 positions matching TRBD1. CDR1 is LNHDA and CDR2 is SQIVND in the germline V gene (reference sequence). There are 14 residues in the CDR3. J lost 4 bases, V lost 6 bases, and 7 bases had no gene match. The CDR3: CASSHGQGSTEAFF. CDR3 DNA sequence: TGTGCCAGTAGCCACGGACAGGGAAGCACTGAAGCTTTCTTT.

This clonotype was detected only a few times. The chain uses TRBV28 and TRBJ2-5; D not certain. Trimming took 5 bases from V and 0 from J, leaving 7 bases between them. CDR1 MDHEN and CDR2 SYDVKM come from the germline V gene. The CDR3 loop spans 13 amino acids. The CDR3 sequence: CASSEAYQETQYF. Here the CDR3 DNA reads TGTGCCAGCAGTGAGGCTTACCAAGAGACCCAGTACTTC.

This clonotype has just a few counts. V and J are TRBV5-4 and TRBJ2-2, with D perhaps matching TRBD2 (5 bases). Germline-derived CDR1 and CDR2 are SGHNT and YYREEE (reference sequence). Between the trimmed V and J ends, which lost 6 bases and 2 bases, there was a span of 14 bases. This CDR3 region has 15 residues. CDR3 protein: CASTIIGVNTGELFF. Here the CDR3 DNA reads TGTGCCAGCACCATAATCGGGGTTAACACCGGGGAGCTGTTTTTT.

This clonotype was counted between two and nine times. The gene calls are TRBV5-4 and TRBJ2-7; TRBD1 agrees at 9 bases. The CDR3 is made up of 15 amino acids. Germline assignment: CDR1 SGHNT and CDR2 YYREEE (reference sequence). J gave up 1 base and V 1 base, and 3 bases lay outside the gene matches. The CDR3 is CASSLPGTGSYEQYF. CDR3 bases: TGTGCCAGCAGCTTGCCTGGGACAGGGTCCTACGAGCAGTACTTC.

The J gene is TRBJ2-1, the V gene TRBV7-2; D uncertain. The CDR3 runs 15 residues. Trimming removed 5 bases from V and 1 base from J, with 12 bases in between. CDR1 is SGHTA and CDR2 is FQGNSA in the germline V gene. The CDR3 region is CASSPRLQSYNEQFF. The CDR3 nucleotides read TGTGCCAGCAGCCCGAGACTCCAATCCTACAATGAGCAGTTCTTC.

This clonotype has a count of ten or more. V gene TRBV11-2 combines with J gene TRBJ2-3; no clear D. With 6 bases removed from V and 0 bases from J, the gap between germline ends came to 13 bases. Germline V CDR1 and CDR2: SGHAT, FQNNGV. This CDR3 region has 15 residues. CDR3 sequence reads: CASSRDDPSTDTQYF. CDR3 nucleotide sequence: TGTGCCAGCAGTCGCGATGACCCTAGCACAGATACGCAGTATTTT.

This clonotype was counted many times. CDR3 in DNA: TGTGCCAGCAGCGATACCCGACCGGAGCGGGGGAACACAGATACGCAGTATTTT. Translated: CASSDTRPERGNTDTQYF. The chain combines TRBV7-9 with TRBJ2-3; TRBD2 matches at 8 bases. V gave up 5 bases and J gave up 2 bases; unmatched junction bases: 15. The CDR3 is 18 amino acids. Germline CDR1 and CDR2: SEHNR and FQNEAQ (reference sequence).